The next 21 T cell receptor beta chains were all read from a single sample in a study of blood T cells in healthy people across ages. Through a sample-barcoded 5' primer and a J-beta primer mix, a second PCR was run for roughly 7 to 11 cycles. MiXCR was run by TCRdb on the 5' RACE reads, yielding one entry per CDR3 protein. This table has over 1.5 million distinct CDR3 sequences, just under 50% appearing once. Sequenced: blood. These receptor sequences come from a woman in her thirties or forties in good health.

The chain combines TRBV13 with TRBJ2-4; TRBD1 matches 9 bases. The CDR3 sequence is 15 residues long. V was clipped by 4 bases and J by 3 bases; unmatched bases: 4. Germline CDR1 and CDR2: PRHDT and FYEKMQ (reference sequence). The CDR3, as DNA: TGTGCCAGCAGCTCGTGGGACAGGGACAAAAACATTCAGTACTTC. It codes for CASSSWDRDKNIQYF.

The V and J genes are TRBV9 and TRBJ2-3; no firm D call. V was trimmed by 10 bases and J by 14 bases, leaving 11 bases between them. Germline V gene lookup returns CDR1 SGDLS and CDR2 YYNGEE. The CDR3 loop spans 8 amino acids. CDR3 in amino acids: CAGPRRYF. CDR3 in DNA: TGTGCCGGTCCGAGGAGGTATTTT. Filled out from reference TRBV9 and TRBJ2-3, the complete variable domain reads DSGVTQTPKHLITATGQRVTLRCSPRSGDLSVYWYQQSLDQGLQFLIQYYNGEERAKGNILERFSAQQFPDLHSELNLSSLELGDSALYFCAGPRRYFGPGTRLTVL.

The chain has TRBV3-1 and TRBJ1-6, with a possible D match to TRBD1 (6 bases). V shed 0 bases and J shed 7 bases, with 7 bases lying between them. Germline V gives CDR1 LGHDT, CDR2 YNNKEL (reference sequence). This CDR3 spans 14 amino acids. In nucleotides, the CDR3 is TGTGCCAGCAGCCAAGATCAGGGGAATTCACCCCTCCACTTT. It encodes CASSQDQGNSPLHF.

The rearrangement joins TRBV6-5 to TRBJ2-3; D perhaps matches TRBD2 (6 bases). The CDR3 runs to 15 residues. CDR1 is MNHEY, CDR2 SVGAGI, per germline. Deletions cut 0 bases from V and 5 bases from J, with 12 bases between. DNA for the CDR3: TGTGCCAGCAGTTACTCGGGCGGGGTGGGAGATACGCAGTATTTT. Amino acids: CASSYSGGVGDTQYF.

V and J are TRBV12-3 or TRBV12-4 and TRBJ2-4, with TRBD2 matching over 8 bases. The last part of the DNA fits TRBJ2-5 better; the J call may be wrong. This CDR3 region has 14 residues. CDR3 region: CASTSNGGEGTQYF. The DNA of the CDR3 is TGTGCCAGCACCAGCAACGGGGGGGAGGGGACCCAGTACTTC.

CDR3 bases: TGTGCCAGCAGTTACACCGCGGTTGGGGTCCAAGAGACCCAGTACTTC. This sequence encodes CASSYTAVGVQETQYF. The genes are TRBV6-6 and TRBJ2-5; D is unresolved. The V end was cut by 2 bases, the J end by 1 base, with 14 bases between. Germline-derived CDR1 and CDR2 are MNHNY and SVGAGI (reference sequence). This CDR3 region has 16 residues.

The chain is built from TRBV5-6 and TRBJ2-3; TRBD2 matches 11 bases. The junction had 4 bases not matched to a gene; V was cut back by 4 bases and J by 0 bases. The CDR3 loop spans 16 amino acids. The germline gives CDR1 SGHDT, CDR2 YYEEEE. The CDR3 DNA reads as TGTGCCAGCAGCCCGGGACTAGCGGAGAGCACAGATACGCAGTATTTT. Protein: CASSPGLAESTDTQYF. Filled out from reference TRBV5-6 and TRBJ2-3, the complete variable domain reads DAGVTQSPTHLIKTRGQQVTLRCSPKSGHDTVSWYQQALGQGPQFIFQYYEEEERQRGNFPDRFSGHQFPNYSSELNVNALLLGDSALYLCASSPGLAESTDTQYFGPGTRLTVL.

This chain joins TRBV7-2 and TRBJ1-2; 11 bases align to TRBD1. V dropped 6 bases and J dropped 5; count of bases not matched to a gene: 8. This CDR3 comprises 15 residues. Germline loops: CDR1 SGHTA, CDR2 FQGNSA. The chain's CDR3 is CASRPSGTGGYGYTF. CDR3 coding DNA: TGTGCCAGCAGACCCTCCGGGACAGGGGGATATGGCTACACCTTC.

This chain uses TRBV29-1 with TRBJ1-2; no clear D. This CDR3 spans 12 amino acids. The V end lost 4 bases, the J end lost 0 bases, and 6 bases lay between the germline ends. Per the germline V gene, CDR1 is SQVTM and CDR2 is ANQGSEA. CDR3 amino acids: CSVGATNYGYTF. CDR3 bases: TGCAGCGTTGGGGCAACTAACTATGGCTACACCTTC.

The rearrangement joins TRBV11-3 to TRBJ2-1; no firm D call. The CDR3 covers 13 residues. Germline CDR1 SGHNT, CDR2 YENEEA. The V and J ends lost 0 bases and 15 bases respectively, with 15 bases between them. CDR3 coding DNA: TGTGCCAGCAGCTTAGATCGTCGGCAGTTCCCGTTCTTC. Translated, it gives CASSLDRRQFPFF.

The CDR3 DNA sequence: TGTGCCAGCAGTCTCCCGGGACCCCAGGAGACCCAGTACTTC. Amino acids: CASSLPGPQETQYF. This chain links TRBV25-1 with TRBJ2-5, with D perhaps being TRBD1 or TRBD2 (5 bases each). This CDR3 spans 14 amino acids. Between the trimmed V and J ends, which lost 5 bases and 5 bases, there was a span of 15 bases. In germline, CDR1 is MGHDK, CDR2 SYGVNS.

The chain links TRBV11-2 to TRBJ2-7, with D maybe TRBD1 (6 bases). Per germline, CDR1 SGHAT and CDR2 FQNNGV. This CDR3 comprises 14 residues. V lost 5 bases and J 5 bases, leaving 16 bases between the germline ends. CDR3 DNA sequence: TGTGCCAGCAGCCGTACCTACAGGGACGACGAGCAGTACTTC. It yields the protein CASSRTYRDDEQYF.

The rearrangement uses TRBV24-1 and TRBJ1-2, with TRBD1 matching 8 bases. CDR1 is KGHDR, CDR2 SFDVKD, per germline. Trimming cost V 10 bases and J 4 bases; bases outside gene matches: 10. The CDR3 contains 14 residues. In DNA, the CDR3 is TGTGCCACTTCCGCAGGGGGCAGGAGCTATGGCTACACCTTC. This gives the protein CATSAGGRSYGYTF.

The rearrangement links TRBV4-2 to TRBJ2-3, with 7 positions matching TRBD1. The CDR3 runs to 16 residues. Germline CDR1 reads LGHNA; CDR2 reads YNFKEQ. J gave up 0 bases and V 1 base, and 4 bases lay outside the gene matches. CDR3 in amino acids: CASSQGIQGSTDTQYF. DNA of the CDR3: TGTGCCAGCAGCCAAGGAATACAGGGGAGCACAGATACGCAGTATTTT.

Remarks on this clonotype: This CDR3 is missing its conserved last phenylalanine or tryptophan, likely due to a read error. CDR3 residues: CASSLGRQPYEQYS. In DNA, the CDR3 is TGTGCCAGCAGCTTAGGTAGACAGCCCTACGAGCAGTACTCC. The chain combines TRBV7-2 with TRBJ2-7; TRBD1 is a possible D gene (5 bases). Germline assignment: CDR1 SGHTA and CDR2 FQGNSA. This CDR3 region has 14 residues. V dropped 1 base and J dropped 2 bases, with 9 bases sitting between them.

Concerning this clonotype itself: One junction end does not reproduce the germline sequence, and a read error may be involved. The gene calls are TRBV27 and TRBJ2-1; D ambiguous. This CDR3 has 21 amino acids. Germline CDR1 reads MNHEY; CDR2 reads SMNVEV (reference sequence). The CDR3 loop reads CASSLSEPLRPDVMYNNEQFF. The CDR3 region has the DNA TGTGCCAGCAGCTTATCCGAACCGCTCCGTCCGGATGTTATGTATAACAATGAGCAGTTCTTC.

This clonotype occurred a few times. This chain connects TRBV18 to TRBJ2-7; no clear D gene. The CDR3 has 13 residues. Germline V gene sequence: CDR1 KGHSH, CDR2 LQKENI. V was shortened by 3 bases and J by 3 bases, with 9 bases between the two germline ends. The CDR3 spells CASSPGLNYEQYF. The CDR3 DNA reads TGTGCCAGCTCACCCGGGTTAAACTACGAGCAGTACTTC. Filled out from reference TRBV18 and TRBJ2-7, the complete variable domain reads NAGVMQNPRHLVRRRGQEARLRCSPMKGHSHVYWYRQLPEEGLKFMVYLQKENIIDESGMPKERFSAEFPKEGPSILRIQQVVRGDSAAYFCASSPGLNYEQYFGPGTRLTVT.

This clonotype was seen more than once but under ten times. The rearrangement joins TRBV24-1 to TRBJ2-1; maybe TRBD1 (6 bases). V gave up 3 bases and J gave up 0 bases, with 11 bases separating them. Germline values: CDR1 KGHDR, CDR2 SFDVKD. The CDR3 totals 16 residues. In DNA form, the CDR3 reads TGTGCCACCAGTGATCCACAGGGTATCTCCTACAATGAGCAGTTCTTC. Amino acids: CATSDPQGISYNEQFF.

V usage is TRBV28 and J usage is TRBJ2-1, with 12 nucleotides matching TRBD2. Germline-derived CDR1 and CDR2 are MDHEN and SYDVKM. J lost 9 bases, V lost 6 bases, and 12 bases had no gene match. The CDR3 covers 16 residues. The CDR3: CASRTSGGPLWAEQFF. CDR3 nucleotide sequence: TGTGCCAGCAGGACTAGCGGGGGCCCCCTTTGGGCTGAGCAGTTCTTC.

The chain couples TRBV7-2 to TRBJ2-5, with 8 bases identical to TRBD2. The V gene's germline CDR1 is SGHTA and CDR2 FQGNSA. Trimming cost V 3 bases and J 0 bases; bases outside gene matches: 3. The CDR3 extends over 15 amino acids. DNA for the CDR3: TGTGCCAGCAGCTTTAGGCGGGGGGACCAAGAGACCCAGTACTTC. It specifies CASSFRRGDQETQYF.

This clonotype has only one observation. The rearrangement uses TRBV2 and TRBJ2-7; TRBD1 agrees at 8 bases. The CDR3 loop spans 17 amino acids. V shed 4 bases and J 7 bases; nucleotides not matched to a gene: 18. Germline V CDR1 and CDR2: SNHLY, FYNNEI. CDR3 nucleotide sequence: TGTGCCAGCAGTGCAACGGTGGACAGGGTCTCCTACAATGAGCAGTACTTC. Protein: CASSATVDRVSYNEQYF.